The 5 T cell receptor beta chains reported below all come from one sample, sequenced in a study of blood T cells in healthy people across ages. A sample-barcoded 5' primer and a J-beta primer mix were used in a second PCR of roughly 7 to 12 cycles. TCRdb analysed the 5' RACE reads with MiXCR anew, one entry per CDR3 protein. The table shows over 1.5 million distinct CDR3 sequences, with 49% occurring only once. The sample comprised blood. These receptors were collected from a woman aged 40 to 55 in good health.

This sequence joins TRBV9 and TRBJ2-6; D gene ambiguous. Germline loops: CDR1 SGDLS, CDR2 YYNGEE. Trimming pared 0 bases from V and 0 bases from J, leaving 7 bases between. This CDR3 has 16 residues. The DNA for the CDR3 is TGTGCCAGCAGCGTAGCTACGATCTCTGGGGCCAACGTCCTGACTTTC. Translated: CASSVATISGANVLTF.

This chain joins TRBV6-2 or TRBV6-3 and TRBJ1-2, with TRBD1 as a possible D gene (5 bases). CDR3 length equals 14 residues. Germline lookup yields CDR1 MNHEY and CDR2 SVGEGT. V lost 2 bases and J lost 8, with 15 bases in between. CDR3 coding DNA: TGTGCCAGCAGTTACGCGGGAGGGGCCGGCGGCTACACCTTC. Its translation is CASSYAGGAGGYTF.

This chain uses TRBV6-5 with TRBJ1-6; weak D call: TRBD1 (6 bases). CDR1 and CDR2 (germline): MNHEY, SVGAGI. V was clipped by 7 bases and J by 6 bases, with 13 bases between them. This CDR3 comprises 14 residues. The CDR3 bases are TGTGCCAGCACCGCAGGGGTTCGTAATTCACCCCTCCACTTT. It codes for CASTAGVRNSPLHF.

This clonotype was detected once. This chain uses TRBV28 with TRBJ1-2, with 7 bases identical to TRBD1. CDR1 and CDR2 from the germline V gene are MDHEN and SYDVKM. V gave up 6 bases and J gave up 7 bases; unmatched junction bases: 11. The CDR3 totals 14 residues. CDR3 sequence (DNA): TGTGCCAGCAGATACAGGGGCTTTGCAAGTGGCTACACCTTC. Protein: CASRYRGFASGYTF.

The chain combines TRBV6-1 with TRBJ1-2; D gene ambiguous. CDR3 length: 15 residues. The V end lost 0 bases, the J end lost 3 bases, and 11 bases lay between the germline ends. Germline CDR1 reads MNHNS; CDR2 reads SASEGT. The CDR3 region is CASSEALQPDYGYTF. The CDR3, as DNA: TGTGCCAGCAGTGAAGCGCTTCAGCCCGACTATGGCTACACCTTC.